Reported below is one TCR beta chain. Antigen: not known. Patients had chemo-refractory metastatic non-small-cell lung cancer and received focal radiation plus CTLA-4 blockade that used ipilimumab. Some clones are missing from TCRdb's copy, which holds only in-frame ones; the method was immunoSEQ multiplex PCR. The table has approximately 47,000 clones, 50% to 70% seen once. These data belong to a study of radiotherapy plus CTLA-4 blockade in lung cancer. Study summary: Of all patients, over 15% responded objectively and roughly 31% showed disease control. Overall study results and limits: Some TCR clones had been derived from tumors. These clones expanded in peripheral blood after radiotherapy plus ipilimumab. It was early blood T cell clone dynamics, with interferon-beta, that reportedly best predicted response.

Trimming removed 0 bases from V and 9 bases from J, with 16 bases in between. Germline CDR1 is SGHRS and CDR2 is YFSETQ. The CDR3 is 15 amino acids. Material: peripheral blood, obtained from a patient treated with radiotherapy plus ipilimumab. The V gene is TRBV5-1, the J gene TRBJ2-4, with D tentatively TRBD2 (6 bases). The clonotype originates from a human donor with non-small cell lung cancer who had a partial response to radiotherapy plus ipilimumab. The CDR3 sequence is CASSLAQGGLSIQYF. The CDR3 DNA sequence: TGCGCCAGCAGCTTGGCCCAGGGAGGCCTGTCCATTCAGTACTTC. Drawing the rest from reference TRBV5-1 and TRBJ2-4, the complete variable domain is KAGVTQTPRYLIKTRGQQVTLSCSPISGHRSVSWYQQTPGQGLQFLFEYFSETQRNKGNFPGRFSGRQFSNSRSEMNVSTLELGDSALYLCASSLAQGGLSIQYFGAGTRLSVL.